There are many counts of the clone carrying this T cell receptor (beta chain). Antigen unknown. Subjects with ophthalmopathy showed a Clinical Activity Score no lower than 3, a NOSPECS grade no lower than 4, and a duration shorter than 3 months. Patients were excluded for uncontrolled infection, other autoimmune disease, pregnancy or lactation. The sample is drawn from a study of T cells in Graves' hyperthyroidism and ophthalmopathy. At the level of the study: Any treatment followed the collection of peripheral blood at initial diagnosis. The study's findings and limits: Blood held most thyroid clonotypes expanded above 0.001 frequency.

Regions amplified from RNA transcripts were the TCR beta CDR3 regions. Initially, a first-round RT-PCR of the TCR CDR3 employed the HTBI primer set. TCRdb called the multiplex PCR reads again in MiXCR, with one record for every CDR3 protein. The table has 330,000 or so distinct CDR3 sequences, about a sixth seen once. Trimming cost V 3 bases and J 5 bases, with 13 bases left between them. Germline V gene lookup returns CDR1 SNHLY and CDR2 FYNNEI. This CDR3 is built from 14 residues. V usage is TRBV2 and J usage is TRBJ1-2; weak D call: TRBD1 (5 bases). Input material: blood. The TCR sequence derives from a woman aged 40 to 50 with Graves' ophthalmopathy. CDR3 protein: CASSDAVRAYGYTF. In DNA, the CDR3 is TGTGCCAGCAGTGACGCTGTCAGGGCGTATGGCTACACCTTC.